The rows below give T cell receptor beta chains drawn from one sample of a study of CD8 T cells in Susac syndrome. TCRdb reanalysed the immunoSEQ multiplex PCR reads using MiXCR and keeps one entry per CDR3 protein. This sample has tens of thousands of distinct CDR3 sequences, with 85% to 95% found just once. What was sequenced was CD4+ T cells from PBMCs. The origin of the receptors is a human donor with Susac syndrome. Both conserved end residues are part of each CDR3. D genes are given only for firm matches. Expanded clones get a size class; other rows say once, few or many, or leave the size out.

TRBV4-3	-	TRBJ2-1	TRBD2	TGCGCCAGCAGTTCCGGGACTAGCGGGGTCAACCGGAATGAGCAGTTCTTC	CASSSGTSGVNRNEQFF
TRBV30	-	TRBJ1-1	-	TGTGCCTGGAGGATCGTTATGAACACTGAAGCTTTCTTT	CAWRIVMNTEAFF
TRBV20-1	-	TRBJ2-1	-	TGCAGTGCTAGATATTTAATGGGTTACAATGAGCAGTTCTTC	CSARYLMGYNEQFF
TRBV11-2	-	TRBJ2-3	TRBD1	TGTGCCAGCAGCTCCTACACAGGGGCTCGCACAGATACGCAGTATTTT	CASSSYTGARTDTQYF
TRBV20-1	-	TRBJ2-7	-	TGCAGTGCTAGACCCGGGGTCCACGAGCAGTACTTC	CSARPGVHEQYF
TRBV29-1	-	TRBJ2-1	TRBD2	TGCAGCGTTGACCTTAGCGGGACCTACAATGAGCAGTTCTTC	CSVDLSGTYNEQFF
TRBV5-1	-	TRBJ2-7	-	TGCGCCAGCAGGGACAGAACCTACGAGCAGTACTTC	CASRDRTYEQYF
TRBV6-2/TRBV6-3	-	TRBJ2-2	-	TGTGCCAGCAGTTACAAACTAGGGTTTCCCGGGGAGCTGTTTTTT	CASSYKLGFPGELFF
TRBV30	-	TRBJ1-2	-	TGTGCCTGGGGGGACGGCCGGTATGGCTACACCTTC	CAWGDGRYGYTF
TRBV5-1	-	TRBJ2-3	TRBD2	TGCGCCAGCAGCTTGGGACTAGCGGGGGCCACAGATACGCAGTATTTT	CASSLGLAGATDTQYF
TRBV20-1	-	TRBJ2-3	TRBD2	TGCAGTGCTAGAGATGGCCAGGCTAGCGGGGGGGAAGATACGCAGTATTTT	CSARDGQASGGEDTQYF
TRBV7-2	-	TRBJ2-5	-	TGTGCCAGCAGCGAAACCCTCGTGGGGACCCAGTACTTC	CASSETLVGTQYF
TRBV27	-	TRBJ2-3	-	TGTGCCAGCAGTTCTTTCACAGATACGCAGTATTTT	CASSSFTDTQYF
TRBV4-3	-	TRBJ2-7	TRBD1	TGCGCCAGCAGCCAAGCTCGAGGACAGGGCTACGAGCAGTACTTC	CASSQARGQGYEQYF
TRBV9	-	TRBJ2-1	-	TGTGCCAGCAGCGTAGGGACTTCCTCCAAATACAATGAGCAGTTCTTC	CASSVGTSSKYNEQFF
TRBV29-1	-	TRBJ1-1	-	TGCAGCGTGTCCCGGGACGGATATTCAGGAGCTTTCTTT	CSVSRDGYSGAFF
TRBV14	-	TRBJ2-1	-	TGTGCCAGCAGCCAAGGAGCAGGGTTCACCTACAATGAGCAGTTCTTC	CASSQGAGFTYNEQFF
TRBV7-8	-	TRBJ2-1	TRBD2	TGTGCCAGCAGCTTGAGACTAGCGGGGGGGCCGGAAAATGAGCAGTTCTTC	CASSLRLAGGPENEQFF
TRBV2	once	TRBJ2-2	TRBD1	TGTGCCAGTCGACAGGGACCGAACACCGGGGAGCTGTTTTTT	CASRQGPNTGELFF
TRBV15	-	TRBJ1-2	-	TGTGCCACCAGCAGAATCACAACAGGGTCTGGCTACACCTTC	CATSRITTGSGYTF
TRBV29-1	-	TRBJ2-7	-	TGCAGCGCCTACGGGGCTGGGCACGAGCAGTACTTC	CSAYGAGHEQYF
TRBV29-1	-	TRBJ1-1	-	TGCAGCGGAGAGGGAACACTTGAAGCTTTCTTT	CSGEGTLEAFF
TRBV10-2	-	TRBJ1-3	-	TGCGCCAGCAGTGAGTCCCCGGGACAACTAAACACCATATATTTT	CASSESPGQLNTIYF
TRBV23-1	-	TRBJ1-6	-	TGCGCCAGCAGCCTAAATGAATGCGAAATACCTTCACCCCTCCACTTT	CASSLNECEIPSPLHF
TRBV24-1	-	TRBJ2-3	TRBD1	TGTGCCACCCAAGACAGGGGAGGAGATACGCAGTATTTT	CATQDRGGDTQYF
TRBV4-1	-	TRBJ1-6	-	TGCGCCAGCAGCCAAGGGGGGCTTTTGAGGGAGAATTCACCCCTCCACTTT	CASSQGGLLRENSPLHF
TRBV27	-	TRBJ1-2	-	TGTGCCAGCAGTTTGGGTGGAGCCGGATATGGCTACACCTTC	CASSLGGAGYGYTF
TRBV4-1	few	TRBJ2-7	TRBD2	TGCGCCAGCAGCGCTCCCGGGACTAGCACCTACGAGCAGTACTTC	CASSAPGTSTYEQYF
TRBV6-1	-	TRBJ2-1	TRBD2	TGTGCCAGCAGACCGACTAGCGGGGGGGCCATTGCCTACAATGAGCAGTTCTTC	CASRPTSGGAIAYNEQFF
TRBV19	-	TRBJ2-3	-	TGTGCCAGTAGTACGGACTGGAGCACAGATACGCAGTATTTT	CASSTDWSTDTQYF
TRBV14	-	TRBJ2-7	-	TGTGCCAGCAGCCAAGGATTTGGGGACGACGAGCAGTACTTC	CASSQGFGDDEQYF
TRBV30	-	TRBJ1-2	-	TGTGCCTGGGGGCCCGGAGAAGGCTACACCTTC	CAWGPGEGYTF
TRBV1	-	TRBJ2-7	-	TGCACCAGCAGCCAAGTCCCCCTTGGGACCCCTTACCCCTACGAGCAGTACTTC	CTSSQVPLGTPYPYEQYF
TRBV7-8	-	TRBJ2-4	-	TGTGCCAGCAGCTTAATCGTCAAAAACATTCAGTACTTC	CASSLIVKNIQYF
TRBV20-1	-	TRBJ2-7	TRBD2	TGCAGTGCTAACGGACTAGCCGGACGAGGCGAGCAGTACTTC	CSANGLAGRGEQYF
TRBV7-2	-	TRBJ2-5	TRBD2	TGTGCCAGCAGCCCCCGGACTAGGGGAGAGACCCAGTACTTC	CASSPRTRGETQYF
TRBV5-1	-	TRBJ1-2	TRBD1	TGCGCCAGCAGACCCCCCGGGACAGGCGACTATGGCTACACCTTC	CASRPPGTGDYGYTF
TRBV29-1	-	TRBJ2-5	-	TGCAGCGTTTTAACAAGCGGGCGCGGAGAGACCCAGTACTTC	CSVLTSGRGETQYF
TRBV25-1	-	TRBJ2-5	-	TGTGCCAGCAGTGATCGGGTCCCCAGGACCCAGTACTTC	CASSDRVPRTQYF
TRBV25-1	-	TRBJ2-1	-	TGTGCCAGCAGTGATAGACTCCTTGATACTAGCTCCTACAATGAGCAGTTCTTC	CASSDRLLDTSSYNEQFF
TRBV5-1	-	TRBJ2-1	-	TGCGCCAGCAGCTTGGGGACCAGCTCCTACAATGAGCAGTTCTTC	CASSLGTSSYNEQFF
TRBV20-1	-	TRBJ1-6	-	TGCAGTGCTACACCGGATTCACCCCTCCACTTT	CSATPDSPLHF
TRBV5-6	-	TRBJ1-2	-	TGTGCCAGCAGCTTGGCAGGGCCCTATGGCTACACCTTC	CASSLAGPYGYTF
TRBV6-5	-	TRBJ2-7	TRBD1	TGTGCCAGCAGTTACTCGAATCGGGACAGGGGCTACGAGCAGTACTTC	CASSYSNRDRGYEQYF
TRBV6-2/TRBV6-3	-	TRBJ2-1	-	TGTGCCAGCAGCCGCTCTACAGGGACGGATGAGCAGTTCTTC	CASSRSTGTDEQFF
TRBV3-1	-	TRBJ2-7	-	TGTGCCAGCAGCCCAGGGGCGTACTCCTACGAGCAGTACTTC	CASSPGAYSYEQYF
TRBV29-1	-	TRBJ1-1	-	TGCAGCGTTGGGTTTGAGCCAGCTTTCTTT	CSVGFEPAFF
TRBV2	once	TRBJ1-1	-	TGTGCCAGCAAGTTGCCGGGGAACACTGAAGCTTTCTTT	CASKLPGNTEAFF
TRBV27	-	TRBJ2-1	TRBD2	TGTGCCAGCACGCGAATTTTCGGGCTAGCGGGGGTGAATGAGCAGTTCTTC	CASTRIFGLAGVNEQFF
TRBV9	-	TRBJ1-6	-	TGTGCCAGCAGCCCTGGGATCCGGGGTTCACCCCTCCACTTT	CASSPGIRGSPLHF
TRBV28	-	TRBJ1-1	-	TGTGCCAGCACGGACGACTCACTCACTGAAGCTTTCTTT	CASTDDSLTEAFF
TRBV19	-	TRBJ1-2	-	TGTGCCAGTAGTACGATGGACGGAGCTAACTATGGCTACACCTTC	CASSTMDGANYGYTF
TRBV27	-	TRBJ1-1	-	TGTGCCACCTCTGTCGGGGTGAACACTGAAGCTTTCTTT	CATSVGVNTEAFF
TRBV27	-	TRBJ1-1	-	TGTGCCAGCAGTTCCTCGGACGGATTGAACACTGAAGCTTTCTTT	CASSSSDGLNTEAFF